Listed here are 27 T cell receptor beta chains from one sample, sequenced in a study of blood T cell repertoires in COVID-19. This table comes from immunoSEQ multiplex PCR, and its TCRdb copy is limited to in-frame clones, with some not included. The sample includes over 120,000 clones, roughly 90% seen only once; the top ten take 0.75% to 0.95%. Sample: peripheral blood. These receptors were collected from a woman in her forties or fifties with acute or convalescent COVID-19.

The chain has TRBV19 and TRBJ2-1; 9 bases align to TRBD1. The length of the CDR3 is 14 residues. V dropped 4 bases and J dropped 8; count of bases not matched to a gene: 6. Germline CDR1 reads LNHDA; CDR2 reads SQIVND (reference sequence). CDR3: CASSSRDRVYEQFF. The CDR3 region has the DNA TGTGCCAGTAGTAGCCGGGACAGGGTCTATGAGCAGTTCTTC.

CDR3 DNA: TGTGCCAGTAGTATAGGACAGTGGACAGATACGCAGTATTTT. The encoded protein is CASSIGQWTDTQYF. The rearrangement links TRBV19 to TRBJ2-3; D may be TRBD1 (5 bases). V gave up 1 base and J gave up 3 bases, with 8 bases separating them. This CDR3 is 14 amino acids long. The germline gives CDR1 LNHDA, CDR2 SQIVND (reference sequence).

The chain couples TRBV30 to TRBJ1-5, with 7 bases that match TRBD1. Germline lookup yields CDR1 GTSNPN and CDR2 SVGIG (reference sequence). V gave up 2 bases and J gave up 3 bases; unmatched junction bases: 4. The length of the CDR3 is 14 residues. The CDR3 DNA follows: TGTGCCTGGAGTCGAGGGGGCGACAATCAGCCCCAGCATTTT. Protein product: CAWSRGGDNQPQHF.

V is TRBV3-1 (or the pseudogene TRBV3-2) and J is TRBJ2-3; 7 nucleotides line up with TRBD1. The germline V gene has CDR1 LGHDT and CDR2 YNNKEL (reference sequence). The V and J ends lost 2 bases and 1 base, in that order; junction bases with no gene match: 3. The CDR3 is made up of 15 amino acids. CDR3 DNA: TGTGCCAGCAGCCAAAGAGGACAGGGCACAGATACGCAGTATTTT. This codes for CASSQRGQGTDTQYF.

V is TRBV15 and J is TRBJ2-3; 10 positions agree with TRBD2. Germline CDR1 is LNHNV and CDR2 is YYDKDF (reference sequence). The CDR3 loop spans 18 amino acids. The V and J ends lost 0 bases and 0 bases, in that order; junction bases with no gene match: 6. CDR3 sequence: CATSRDLAGVSSTDTQYF. Here the CDR3 DNA reads TGTGCCACCAGCAGAGATCTAGCGGGGGTTTCTAGCACAGATACGCAGTATTTT.

The V gene is TRBV5-1, the J gene TRBJ2-1; 7 bases are shared with TRBD2. CDR3 size: 15 residues. The germline CDR1 and CDR2 sequences are SGHRS and YFSETQ. V shed 0 bases and J 0 bases; nucleotides not matched to a gene: 0. The CDR3, as DNA: TGCGCCAGCAGCTTGGCTAGCGGCTCCTACAATGAGCAGTTCTTC. It encodes CASSLASGSYNEQFF. Looking up the rest from reference TRBV5-1 and TRBJ2-1 gives the full variable domain: KAGVTQTPRYLIKTRGQQVTLSCSPISGHRSVSWYQQTPGQGLQFLFEYFSETQRNKGNFPGRFSGRQFSNSRSEMNVSTLELGDSALYLCASSLASGSYNEQFFGPGTRLTVL.

The CDR3 protein is CATSDFPTGTGQETQYF. The CDR3 coding sequence is TGTGCCACCAGTGATTTTCCGACAGGGACCGGTCAAGAGACCCAGTACTTC. This chain joins TRBV24-1 and TRBJ2-5, with 7 bases identical to TRBD1. With V trimmed by 1 base and J by 2 bases, 9 bases remained unmatched. Per germline, CDR1 KGHDR and CDR2 SFDVKD. The CDR3 is made up of 17 amino acids.

The table lists this clone with a count of one. CDR3 bases: TGTGCCAGCAGTTACGGGGCAGACACAGATACGCAGTATTTT. Its translation: CASSYGADTDTQYF. The chain combines TRBV6-5 with TRBJ2-3; D possibly corresponds to TRBD1 (5 bases). Trimming removed 2 bases at V and 2 bases at J, with 8 bases between. Germline values: CDR1 MNHEY, CDR2 SVGAGI. This CDR3 comprises 14 residues.

The genes are TRBV30 and TRBJ2-4; weak D call: TRBD2 (6 bases). CDR3 length equals 14 residues. Trimming cost V 2 bases and J 8 bases, with 16 bases left between them. Germline-derived CDR1 and CDR2 are GTSNPN and SVGIG (reference sequence). The CDR3 reads CAWSPGGGIHIQYF. The DNA for the CDR3 is TGTGCCTGGAGTCCCGGAGGAGGGATACACATTCAGTACTTC.

The chain joins TRBV11-2 to TRBJ1-6, with TRBD1 as a possible D gene (5 bases). V gave up 4 bases and J gave up 7 bases, with 14 bases separating them. This CDR3 has 15 residues. CDR1 is SGHAT and CDR2 is FQNNGV in the germline V gene. The CDR3 here is CASSSLDMGNSPLHF. CDR3 sequence (DNA): TGTGCCAGCAGCTCCCTGGACATGGGAAATTCACCCCTCCACTTT.

The V gene is TRBV3-1 (or the pseudogene TRBV3-2), the J gene TRBJ2-7; tentative D call: TRBD1 (5 bases). Trimming removed 1 base at V and 4 bases at J, with 11 bases between. The CDR3 totals 14 residues. Germline V gives CDR1 LGHDT, CDR2 YNNKEL (reference sequence). This CDR3 reads CASSQVDISYEQYF. In DNA form, the CDR3 reads TGTGCCAGCAGCCAAGTGGACATATCATACGAGCAGTACTTC.

The chain carries TRBV6-6 and TRBJ2-4; TRBD1 aligns across 7 bases. CDR3 size: 15 residues. V dropped 6 bases and J dropped 2; count of bases not matched to a gene: 7. Germline V gene data show CDR1 as MNHNY and CDR2 as SVGAGI (reference sequence). In nucleotides, the CDR3 is TGTGCCAGCAGCCCCGGGACAGTCTCCAAAAACATTCAGTACTTC. This codes for CASSPGTVSKNIQYF.

This chain joins TRBV5-1 and TRBJ1-2; TRBD1 matches 9 bases. Trimming at V came to 0 bases and at J to 6 bases, leaving 3 bases not matched to a gene. The germline gives CDR1 SGHRS, CDR2 YFSETQ. The CDR3 covers 14 residues. This CDR3 reads CASSLGTGVHGYTF. The CDR3, as DNA: TGCGCCAGCAGCTTGGGGACAGGGGTACATGGCTACACCTTC.

This chain uses TRBV6-5 with TRBJ1-5; possible D gene TRBD1, 6 bases. Trimming left V 5 bases short and J 5 bases short, with 16 bases between. Germline-derived CDR1 and CDR2 are MNHEY and SVGAGI. This CDR3 is 15 amino acids long. CDR3 bases: TGTGCCAGCAGTAGATCCGGGGACACTGATCAGCCCCAGCATTTT. It is translated as CASSRSGDTDQPQHF.

The chain links TRBV30 to TRBJ2-2; no reliable D call. The CDR3 length is 12 residues. V lost 0 bases to trimming and J lost 7 bases, with 6 bases between them. The germline CDR1 and CDR2 sequences are GTSNPN and SVGIG (reference sequence). Written as DNA, the CDR3 is TGTGCCTGGAGTGTCTTCGGCGGGGAGCTGTTTTTT. It yields the protein CAWSVFGGELFF.

This clone was counted once. This sequence joins TRBV6-4 and TRBJ2-1; 9 positions match TRBD2. This CDR3 has 15 residues. V dropped 5 bases and J dropped 5; count of bases not matched to a gene: 7. CDR1 is MRHNA, CDR2 SNTAGT, per germline. The CDR3 DNA reads as TGTGCCAGCAGTAAGGTAGCGGGAGTTGACAATGAGCAGTTCTTC. Translated, it gives CASSKVAGVDNEQFF.

The V and J genes are TRBV5-1 and TRBJ1-6; D unclear. The CDR3 runs to 15 residues. Germline loops: CDR1 SGHRS, CDR2 YFSETQ. Trimming left V 2 bases short and J 0 bases short, with 6 bases between. This chain's CDR3 is CASSFRSSYNSPLHF. The CDR3, as DNA: TGCGCCAGCAGCTTCCGGAGCTCCTATAATTCACCCCTCCACTTT.

The rearrangement uses TRBV11-1 and TRBJ1-2; TRBD1 matches 10 bases. Germline CDR1 and CDR2: SGHAT and FQDESV (reference sequence). The CDR3 spans 13 residues. V lost 6 bases, J lost 6 bases, and 4 bases stayed unmatched. CDR3 in DNA: TGTGCCAGCAGTATTGGGACAGGGGATGGCTACACCTTC. Protein product: CASSIGTGDGYTF. Combining the CDR3 with reference TRBV11-1 and TRBJ1-2 gives the whole variable domain EAEVAQSPRYKITEKSQAVAFWCDPISGHATLYWYRQILGQGPELLVQFQDESVVDDSQLPKDRFSAERLKGVDSTLKIQPAELGDSAMYLCASSIGTGDGYTFGSGTRLTVV.

V and J are TRBV3-1 (or the pseudogene TRBV3-2) and TRBJ2-1; 8 positions match TRBD2. This CDR3 is 14 amino acids long. V shed 4 bases and J 9 bases; nucleotides not matched to a gene: 8. Germline values: CDR1 LGHDT, CDR2 YNNKEL (reference sequence). In nucleotides, the CDR3 is TGTGCCAGCAGCCTAGAGAGCGGGGGCGTTGAGCAGTTCTTC. Encoded protein: CASSLESGGVEQFF.

The chain is built from TRBV6-5 and TRBJ2-7, with D perhaps TRBD1 (5 bases). The V gene's germline CDR1 is MNHEY and CDR2 SVGAGI. The CDR3 is made up of 14 amino acids. Trimming stripped 5 bases from V and 1 base from J, with 12 bases between. The CDR3 is CASSPRTFSYEQYF. The DNA for the CDR3 is TGTGCCAGCAGTCCCCGGACATTTTCCTACGAGCAGTACTTC.

This clone has just a few counts. V is TRBV10-1 and J is TRBJ1-5; D uncertain. V shed 11 bases and J shed 6 bases, with 5 bases lying between them. From germline, CDR1 is WNHNN and CDR2 SYGVQD (reference sequence). The CDR3 consists of 9 residues. The DNA of the CDR3 is TGCGCCGCCAGTCAGCCCCAGCATTTT. This encodes CAASQPQHF.

The chain recombines TRBV11-2 with TRBJ2-3; 9 bases map to TRBD2. CDR3 length equals 16 residues. The V gene end was trimmed by 3 bases and the J gene end by 1 base; junction bases not matched to a gene: 5. Looked up from germline, CDR1 is SGHAT and CDR2 is FQNNGV. The CDR3 sequence: CASSFLAGDGTDTQYF. The CDR3 DNA follows: TGTGCCAGCAGCTTCTTAGCGGGAGACGGCACAGATACGCAGTATTTT. Drawing the rest from reference TRBV11-2 and TRBJ2-3, the complete variable domain is EAGVAQSPRYKIIEKRQSVAFWCNPISGHATLYWYQQILGQGPKLLIQFQNNGVVDDSQLPKDRFSAERLKGVDSTLKIQPAKLEDSAVYLCASSFLAGDGTDTQYFGPGTRLTVL.

The genes are TRBV11-2 and TRBJ2-1; weak D call: TRBD2 (6 bases). V was cut by 3 bases and J by 0 bases, with 15 bases left in between. Germline-derived CDR1 and CDR2 are SGHAT and FQNNGV. The CDR3 covers 17 residues. The CDR3 nucleotides are TGTGCCAGCAGCTTTCCCCCGGGAGCCGGCTCCTACAATGAGCAGTTCTTC. Encoded protein: CASSFPPGAGSYNEQFF.

The chain joins TRBV19 to TRBJ2-1; D not certain. CDR1 is LNHDA and CDR2 is SQIVND in the germline V gene (reference sequence). Between the trimmed V and J ends, which lost 3 bases and 3 bases, there was a span of 12 bases. This CDR3 has 15 amino acids. CDR3 DNA: TGTGCCAGTAGTATTTCCTTACAGAACTACAATGAGCAGTTCTTC. As protein: CASSISLQNYNEQFF.

This chain connects TRBV12-3 or TRBV12-4 to TRBJ1-5; tentative D call: TRBD1 (6 bases). The CDR3 has 13 residues. V shed 5 bases and J shed 5 bases, with 10 bases lying between them. The CDR3 DNA is TGTGCCAGCAGTGTGGACAGAGATCAGCCCCAGCATTTT. Translation gives CASSVDRDQPQHF.

The chain couples TRBV19 to TRBJ1-2; no clear D. V lost 7 bases and J 2 bases, leaving 17 bases between the germline ends. This CDR3 is built from 15 residues. Germline V CDR1 and CDR2: LNHDA, SQIVND (reference sequence). CDR3 DNA sequence: TGTGCCAGTAACCCTAATTATTCGGGAAACTATGGCTACACCTTC. This gives the protein CASNPNYSGNYGYTF.

The V call is TRBV6-6, the J call TRBJ1-5; 7 bases are a match to TRBD1. The germline gives CDR1 MNHNY, CDR2 SVGAGI (reference sequence). CDR3 length: 14 amino acids. V was pared by 6 bases and J by 2 bases, with 4 bases of the junction left unmatched. The CDR3: CASSRDRGNQPQHF. DNA of the CDR3: TGTGCCAGCAGCCGAGACAGGGGCAATCAGCCCCAGCATTTT.